The clone carrying this T cell receptor (beta chain) was counted once. Its target is unknown. The data are from a study of shared clonotypes between healthy human individuals. Study context: The study enrolled a couple of women and three men aged 18 to 49.

The input for sorted-subset replicate PCRs was 150 to 200 ng DNA, tens of thousands of T cell genomes. TCRdb keeps only in-frame clones here, not all; method: immunoSEQ multiplex PCR. This sample has about 680,000 clones, with approximately 73% found just once. Germline V gene sequence: CDR1 LNHDA, CDR2 SQIVND (reference sequence). V was cut by 3 bases and J by 2 bases, with 20 bases left in between. The CDR3 loop spans 17 amino acids. General study findings and limits: The naive CD4 repertoires of a handful of donors were compared, and around 4.7% of clonotypes were shared. All-four-donor shared clonotypes had higher generation probabilities than non-shared clonotypes did.

The sequenced sample was memory CD4+ T cells sorted from blood. Subset of the sample: CD45RA-negative fraction. The chain joins TRBV19 to TRBJ2-7, with a tentative D call TRBD2 (6 bases). The sequence was collected from a woman in her twenties or thirties in good health. The CDR3 here is CASSMGLAGTVTYEQYF. DNA of the CDR3: TGTGCCAGTAGTATGGGATTGGCGGGGACGGTAACCTACGAGCAGTACTTC.